One T cell receptor (beta chain) is described in this entry. This clone was detected a few times. The clone's antigen remains unknown. It has no much larger one-base neighbor in the sample; base qualities were not kept. Its CDR3 holds 16 amino acids, cysteine through phenylalanine. CDR3 DNA is the only sequence kept; it has 48 bases, read in frame from the first base. Reading the germline V gene gives CDR1 SGHRS and CDR2 YFSETQ. Germline trimming amounts to 4 bases on V and 2 bases on J, with 9 as the count of junction bases outside the gene matches. The High Capacity cDNA Reverse Transcription Kit was used to reverse transcribe all of the isolated RNA, meaning that expressed TCRB transcripts were what got sequenced. Deep immunoSEQ sequencing was applied to naive, central memory and regulatory T cell samples, giving an average of approximately 4 million total reads per sample. Sorted cells were lysed in RLT buffer and RNA was extracted with DNase-treated RNeasy Micro or Mini kits, depending on cell number. To prevent cross-contamination, each cell subset was processed individually, whereas patient and healthy donor samples were processed jointly. Using the immunoSEQ multiplex PCR, TCRB sequences were amplified from cDNA into 87-bp fragments spanning the CDR3 region. The amplicons were sequenced using the Illumina HiSeq platform. The study's own analysis went as follows. PCR bias was computationally corrected using synthetic template baselines, reads within Hamming distance 2 were collapsed, and singletons that could not be merged were discarded. By aligning reads against IMGT, V, D and J genes, CDR3 length, and insertions or deletions at six rearrangement sites were assigned. Within each subset, clonotype counts were normalized to the number of sorted cells before true diversity and Gini coefficients were calculated with the tcR R package. Repertoire sharing was quantified using the overlap coefficient calculated on TCRB nucleotide sequences. As a proxy for the pre-selection repertoire, out-of-frame TCRB sequences from naive cells were analyzed. Entries here come from immuneACCESS through TCRdb and include only in-frame sequences with V and J called. Some clones fail to appear in such tables; in the studies checked, an unresolved V gene covers under half of the shortfall, and the cause of the remainder is unknown. That table furnishes V, J and clone size, whereas the DNA furnished D and trimming. In this sample the table shows around 250,000 clones, about 14% of which occur a single time. The ten most abundant clones make up around 0.025% of the sample.

This record belongs to a study of beta chain features in type 1 diabetes (dated by TCRdb to 2016 to 2019). Background on the whole study: Patients and healthy donors did not differ in mean age, gender distribution, total cell number or subset yield. The study compared TCRB repertoires of sorted circulating CD4+ T cell subsets between recently diagnosed type 1 diabetes patients and matched healthy donors. Naive and central memory subsets were obtained from all 30 or so donors, but regulatory and stem cell-like memory subsets were isolated from only 8 patients and roughly eight healthy donors. Across all samples, about 110 million sorted cells were examined, and cell number per subset correlated strongly with RNA yield.

Each donor gave one peripheral blood draw, approximately 120 mL on average, collected into heparinised tubes. A BD FACSAria II and a panel including CD45RO, CCR7, CD25, CD127, CD95 and CD27 were used to sort naive, central memory, regulatory and stem cell-like memory CD4+ T cells. A purity above 95% was achieved for all sorted populations. PBMCs were isolated right away by Lymphoprep density gradient centrifugation and were stained directly, without culture. So that batch effects would be minimized, each experiment stained and sorted samples in pairs, pairing one healthy donor with one patient. The study at large found these results: Type 1 diabetes patients showed a moderate but significant shortening of TCRB CDR3 length in all four CD4+ subsets. Patients with type 1 diabetes made fewer insertions and deleted more nucleotides at VDJ recombination sites, implying thymic rearrangement abnormalities. Because cDNA was sequenced instead of genomic DNA, highly expressing activated cells could be over-represented, though the groups showed no difference in activation or CD3 levels. PCR might favor shorter templates, but patient and control samples were amplified and corrected together, so any skew would affect both groups equally. Naive, central memory and regulatory TCRB repertoires appeared more similar among patients than among healthy donors. Because the HLA sub-analyses included only small numbers of individuals, any influence of HLA type on TCRB rearrangement was left unresolved.

The material sequenced was naive CD4+ T cells from blood. The cell subset or site tag for this specimen amounts to: true naive CD4+ T cells. The source is a woman aged 35 to 49 in good health. The sequence joins TRBV5-1 to TRBJ2-5, with TRBD1 matching 9 junction bases. The DNA reads as follows: TGCGCCAGCAGCGTGGGCGGGACAGGGTCACAAGAGACCCAGTACTTC. Translation gives CASSVGGTGSQETQYF.